This T cell receptor (beta chain) was sequenced for a study of Tregs in tolerant kidney transplant recipients. The repertoire was sequenced with immunoSEQ multiplex PCR; TCRdb's copy has only in-frame clones and lacks some. The table shows 240,000 or so clones, with 65% to 85% occurring only once. Trimming took off 3 bases at V and 4 bases at J, with 13 bases between the two ends. This CDR3 spans 15 amino acids. Germline V gives CDR1 MGHDK, CDR2 SYGVNS. The specimen sequenced was CD4+ T cells from blood. The chain carries TRBV25-1 and TRBJ1-3; D is uncertain. The sequence was collected from a human donor in good health. CDR3 protein: CASSDPWGTGNTIYF. The CDR3 nucleotides are TGTGCCAGCAGTGATCCTTGGGGAACCGGAAACACCATATATTTT.